This T cell receptor beta chain was obtained from a study of blood T cell repertoires in COVID-19. Study summary: Samples of COVID-19 (acute and convalescent) were obtained from the United States, Italy and Spain. The analysed material was cDNA or gDNA that came from T cells, B-cell-depleted T cells, or PBMCs.

The ends were cut back, 3 bases at V and 1 base at J, with 15 bases in the middle. The CDR3 is 16 amino acids. The V gene's germline CDR1 is MDHEN and CDR2 SYDVKM. Under the authors' procedure: Estimation of nucleated cell counts was performed using reference gene primer amplification. TCRdb's table, derived via immunoSEQ multiplex PCR, lists solely in-frame clones and lacks some. The DNA was the basis for D and trimming; V, J and clone size are from that table. The sample has around 200,000 clones, around nine tenths seen once. This clonotype was obtained from a man in his sixties or seventies with acute or convalescent COVID-19. The rearrangement joins TRBV28 to TRBJ1-1, with TRBD1 as a possible D gene (5 bases). The sequenced sample consisted of peripheral blood. The CDR3: CASSFVRGGRNTEAFF. Written as DNA, the CDR3 is TGTGCCAGCAGTTTTGTCCGGGGCGGGAGGAACACTGAAGCTTTCTTT.